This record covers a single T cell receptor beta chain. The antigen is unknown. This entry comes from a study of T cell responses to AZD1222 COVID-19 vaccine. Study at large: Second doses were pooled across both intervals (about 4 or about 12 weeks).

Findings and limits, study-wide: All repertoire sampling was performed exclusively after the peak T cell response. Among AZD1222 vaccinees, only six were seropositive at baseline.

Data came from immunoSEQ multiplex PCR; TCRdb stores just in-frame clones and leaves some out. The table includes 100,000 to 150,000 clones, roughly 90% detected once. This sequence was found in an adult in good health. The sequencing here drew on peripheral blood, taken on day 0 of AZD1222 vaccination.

CDR3 DNA sequence: TGTGCCAGCAGGCCCCTACCTGTGGCGGGACAGAAAATCTACGAGCAGTACTTC. Translating it yields CASRPLPVAGQKIYEQYF. This sequence joins TRBV5-4 and TRBJ2-7; tentative D call: TRBD1 (7 bases). CDR1 is SGHNT and CDR2 is YYREEE in the germline V gene (reference sequence). There are 18 residues in the CDR3. Trimming removed 5 bases at V and 3 bases at J, with 27 bases between.